This T cell receptor (beta chain) appears in the sequencing data of a study of cytomegalovirus exposure and HLA in healthy donors. General study results and limits: TCR beta sequences reportedly predicted most subjects' HLA-A and HLA-B alleles accurately.

After removal of 5 bases from V and 6 bases from J, the junction contained 7 bases not matched to a gene. CDR3 size: 13 residues. Germline V gives CDR1 GTSNPN, CDR2 SVGIG (reference sequence). This clone has a handful of counts. Antigen specificity is unknown. PCR was performed using 60 Vbeta and 13 Jbeta primers. The protocol was immunoSEQ multiplex PCR, while the TCRdb copy is restricted to in-frame clones and leaves out a portion. The table has fewer than 200,000 clones, around 80% seen once. The chain carries TRBV30 and TRBJ1-1; TRBD1 agrees at 9 bases. The TCR originated in a woman between 40 and 50 years old in good health and CMV-seronegative. The specimen sequenced was PBMCs. The CDR3 DNA is TGTGCCTGGGGTGGACAGGGGTTGTCTGAAGCTTTCTTT. Translated: CAWGGQGLSEAFF.